The text below deals with one T cell receptor (beta chain). Its antigen is currently unknown. In germline, CDR1 is LNHDA, CDR2 SQIVND (reference sequence). The CDR3 is 14 residues long. V shed 3 bases, J shed 5 bases, and the junction held 6 bases outside the gene matches. The sample is drawn from a study of graft-versus-host responses after intestinal transplantation. Overall study findings and caveats: Patients who carried graft-donor T cell macrochimerism also had high graft-versus-host to host-versus-graft clonal ratios in their allografts.

The protocol was immunoSEQ multiplex PCR, while the TCRdb copy is restricted to in-frame clones and leaves out a portion. The sample carries 77,000 or so clones, around 93% recorded once. V gene TRBV19 combines with J gene TRBJ1-1, with 7 positions matching TRBD1. The sample here was PBMCs, taken 98 days after intestinal transplantation. This TCR came from a human patient who received an intestinal transplant, so some T cells may come from the graft donor. The chain's CDR3 is CASSIDRARTEAFF. The CDR3 nucleotides read TGTGCCAGTAGTATCGACAGGGCGAGAACTGAAGCTTTCTTT.